Below are 5 T cell receptor beta chains sequenced from a single sample in a study of blood T cell repertoires in COVID-19. Only in-frame clones appear in the TCRdb table, and some are missing; sequencing was by immunoSEQ multiplex PCR. Here the sample spans a few hundred thousand clones, more than 70% being singletons. What was sequenced was PBMCs or T cells enriched from blood (not recorded which). Source of these receptors: a woman aged 25 to 39 who had been exposed to COVID-19.

This chain joins TRBV20-1 and TRBJ2-5, with D unresolved. V lost 3 bases to trimming and J lost 5 bases, with 7 bases between them. This CDR3 is built from 11 residues. Germline V gene sequence: CDR1 DFQATT, CDR2 SNEGSKA (reference sequence). The CDR3 here is CSASQAETQYF. The CDR3 DNA reads as TGCAGTGCTAGTCAGGCCGAGACCCAGTACTTC.

The chain employs TRBV25-1 and TRBJ1-2; 11 nucleotides line up with TRBD1. Germline-derived CDR1 and CDR2 are MGHDK and SYGVNS. V lost 3 bases, J lost 6 bases, and 6 bases stayed unmatched. The CDR3 consists of 15 residues. CDR3 region: CASSEPDRGLNGYTF. CDR3 in DNA: TGTGCCAGCAGTGAGCCGGACAGGGGGCTTAATGGCTACACCTTC.

V and J are TRBV3-1 (or the pseudogene TRBV3-2) and TRBJ1-5; 7 nucleotides agree with TRBD1. V was clipped by 0 bases and J by 4 bases; unmatched bases: 3. The CDR3 is 15 residues long. Germline V gene data show CDR1 as LGHDT and CDR2 as YNNKEL (reference sequence). CDR3 bases: TGTGCCAGCAGCCAAGATGGGACAGCGAATCAGCCCCAGCATTTT. Encoded protein: CASSQDGTANQPQHF.

The chain has TRBV6-5 and TRBJ1-2; TRBD1 aligns across 9 bases. CDR3 size: 13 residues. The V segment lost 7 bases and the J segment 8 bases; nucleotides outside the gene matches: 8. The germline gives CDR1 MNHEY, CDR2 SVGAGI. CDR3 sequence reads: CASTRDRVRGYTF. The CDR3 coding sequence is TGTGCCAGCACCCGGGACAGGGTGCGCGGCTACACCTTC.

The V and J genes are TRBV2 and TRBJ1-1; the D is unclear. This CDR3 spans 12 amino acids. Germline values: CDR1 SNHLY, CDR2 FYNNEI. In nucleotides, the CDR3 is TGTGCAGGCAGGCTACTGAACACTGAAGCTTTCTTT. This encodes CAGRLLNTEAFF. The whole variable domain, filled in from reference TRBV2 and TRBJ1-1, reads EPEVTQTPSHQVTQMGQEVILRCVPISNHLYFYWYRQILGQKVEFLVSFYNNEISEKSEIFDDQFSVERPDGSNFTLKIRSTKLEDSAMYFCAGRLLNTEAFFGQGTRLTVV.